The entry below gives a single T cell receptor beta chain sequence along with its context. The assay was run at survey level. Original analysis: Lowest detectable productive clonotype frequency was 2.59 x 10-5. This table comes from immunoSEQ multiplex PCR, and its TCRdb copy is limited to in-frame clones, with some not included. The V and J calls and the clone size are those of that table, but D and trimming were determined from the DNA. The table shows over 30,000 clones, with 76% occurring only once. The trim removed 0 bases at V and 2 bases at J, leaving 2 bases unmatched. Germline lookup yields CDR1 MNHEY and CDR2 SMNVEV (reference sequence). The CDR3 sequence is 16 residues long. This sample was included in a study of STAT5B mutations in CD4+ large granular lymphocyte leukemia. The overall study: Among healthy donors, a particular HLA allele went with more CDR3 'QG' motifs.

The sequence derives from a human donor in good health. The rearrangement joins TRBV27 to TRBJ2-7; 12 nucleotides line up with TRBD1. The material sequenced was CD4+ T cells from blood buffy coats. The CDR3 reads CASSLSGTGGTYEQYF. The CDR3 DNA reads as TGTGCCAGCAGTTTATCAGGGACAGGGGGCACCTACGAGCAGTACTTC.